This T cell receptor beta chain was sequenced in a study of blood T cell repertoires in COVID-19. About the research overall: Sample material is recorded as cDNA or gDNA derived from T cells, B-cell-depleted T cells, or PBMCs.

In the study's own analysis: By means of reference gene primer amplification, nucleated cell counts were estimated. Generated by immunoSEQ multiplex PCR, the TCRdb table keeps only in-frame clones and is missing some. D and trimming come from the DNA, and the V and J calls and clone size come from that table. The data show approximately 500,000 clones, roughly 90% seen once. Residents of 24 US areas, aged about 18 to 95 years, made up the participants. Clinical history as reported by participants underpinned cohort assignment. The CDR3 length is 14 residues. The ends lost 2 bases at V and 7 bases at J; junction bases unmatched: 5. Germline assignment: CDR1 MGHRA and CDR2 YSYEKL. This clone has only a few counts.

Sequences were obtained from PBMCs or T cells enriched from blood (not recorded which). The TCR sequence derives from a middle-aged woman who had recovered from COVID-19. The chain links TRBV4-1 to TRBJ1-1; 9 bases map to TRBD1. The CDR3 bases are TGCGCCAGCAGCCAACTGGGGACAGGGATTGAAGCTTTCTTT. It codes for CASSQLGTGIEAFF.